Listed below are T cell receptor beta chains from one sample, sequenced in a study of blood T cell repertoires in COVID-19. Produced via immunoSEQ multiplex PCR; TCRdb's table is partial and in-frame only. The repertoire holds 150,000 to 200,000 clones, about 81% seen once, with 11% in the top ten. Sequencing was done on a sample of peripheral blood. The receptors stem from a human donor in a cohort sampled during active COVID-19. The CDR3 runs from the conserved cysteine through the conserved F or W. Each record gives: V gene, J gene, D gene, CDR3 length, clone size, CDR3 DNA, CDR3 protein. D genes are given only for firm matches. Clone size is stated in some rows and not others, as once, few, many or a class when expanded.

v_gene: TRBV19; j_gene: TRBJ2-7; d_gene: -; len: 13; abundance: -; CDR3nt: TGTGCCAGTAGTATACAGTCTTCCTACGAGCAGTACTTC; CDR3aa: CASSIQSSYEQYF
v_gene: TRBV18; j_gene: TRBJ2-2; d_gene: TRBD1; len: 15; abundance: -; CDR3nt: TGTGCCAGCTCGGTTGGGACAGGGAACACCGGGGAGCTGTTTTTT; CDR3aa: CASSVGTGNTGELFF
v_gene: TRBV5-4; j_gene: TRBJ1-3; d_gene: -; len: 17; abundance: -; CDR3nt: TGTGCCAGCAGCTTGTACAGCCGGGGGGGGGCTGGAAACACCATATATTTT; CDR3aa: CASSLYSRGGAGNTIYF
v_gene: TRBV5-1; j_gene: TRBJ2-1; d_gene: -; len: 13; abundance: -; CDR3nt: TGCGCCAGCAGCTTCACGGGTACGAATGAGCAGTTCTTC; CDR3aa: CASSFTGTNEQFF
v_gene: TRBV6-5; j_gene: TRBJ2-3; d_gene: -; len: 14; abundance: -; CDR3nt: TGTGCCAGCGGAGGGTTGAGGACCACAGATACGCAGTATTTT; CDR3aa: CASGGLRTTDTQYF
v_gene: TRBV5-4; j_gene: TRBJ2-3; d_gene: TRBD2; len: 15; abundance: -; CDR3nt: TGTGCCAGCAGCCCCCTAGCGGGGGCAACAGATACGCAGTATTTT; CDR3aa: CASSPLAGATDTQYF
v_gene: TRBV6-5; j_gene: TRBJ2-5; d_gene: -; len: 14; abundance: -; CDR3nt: TGTGCCAGCACCGAGCTAGCGAGGGGAGAGACCCAGTACTTC; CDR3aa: CASTELARGETQYF
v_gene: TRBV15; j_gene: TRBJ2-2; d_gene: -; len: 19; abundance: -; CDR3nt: TGTGCCACCAGCAGGGACCCCCCCGGGACACTTACCAACACCGGGGAGCTGTTTTTT; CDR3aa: CATSRDPPGTLTNTGELFF
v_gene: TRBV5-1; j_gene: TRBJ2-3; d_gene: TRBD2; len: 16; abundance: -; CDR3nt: TGCGCCAGCAGCCGACTAGCGGGGGGGCCGGGAGATACGCAGTATTTT; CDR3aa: CASSRLAGGPGDTQYF
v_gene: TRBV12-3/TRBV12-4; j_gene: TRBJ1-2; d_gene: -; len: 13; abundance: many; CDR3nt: TGTGCCAGCGGGGGGGCAAGTAACTATGGCTACACCTTC; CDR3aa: CASGGASNYGYTF
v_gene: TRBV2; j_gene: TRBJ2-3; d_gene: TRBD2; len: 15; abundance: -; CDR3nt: TGTGCCAGCACTGTAGATGGACTAGCGGGGGATACGCAGTATTTT; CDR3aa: CASTVDGLAGDTQYF
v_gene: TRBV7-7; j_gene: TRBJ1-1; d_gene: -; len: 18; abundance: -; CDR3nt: TGTGCCAGCAGCTTAGCGAGAGGGGAGGGGATTAGGAACACTGAAGCTTTCTTT; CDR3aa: CASSLARGEGIRNTEAFF
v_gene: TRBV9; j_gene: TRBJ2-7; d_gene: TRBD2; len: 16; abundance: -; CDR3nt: TGTGCCAGCAGCGTAGCTGACTCTAGCGGTGCCTACGAGCAGTACTTC; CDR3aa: CASSVADSSGAYEQYF
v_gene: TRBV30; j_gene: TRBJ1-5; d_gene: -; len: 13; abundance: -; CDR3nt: TGTGCCTGGAGGCGGAATAGCAATCAGCCCCAGCATTTT; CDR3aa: CAWRRNSNQPQHF
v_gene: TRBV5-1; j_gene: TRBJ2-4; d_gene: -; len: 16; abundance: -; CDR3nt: TGCGCCAGCAGCCCTAAGACTAGAAGGCCCAAAAACATTCAGTACTTC; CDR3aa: CASSPKTRRPKNIQYF
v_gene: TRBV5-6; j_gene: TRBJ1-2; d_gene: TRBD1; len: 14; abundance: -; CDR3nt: TGTGCCAGCAGCTATGGGACAGCCTTGTATGGCTACACCTTC; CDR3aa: CASSYGTALYGYTF
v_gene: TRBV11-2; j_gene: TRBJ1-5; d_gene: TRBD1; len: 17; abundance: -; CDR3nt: TGTGCCAGCAGCCTCTCCGGGACAGGATTTACCAATCAGCCCCAGCATTTT; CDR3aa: CASSLSGTGFTNQPQHF
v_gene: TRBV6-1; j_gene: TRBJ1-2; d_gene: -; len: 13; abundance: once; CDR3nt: TGTGCCAGCAGTGACGGACAGTTCCTGGGCTACACCTTC; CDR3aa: CASSDGQFLGYTF
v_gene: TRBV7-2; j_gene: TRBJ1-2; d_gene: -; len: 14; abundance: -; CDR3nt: TGTGCCAGCAGCCCGGGAGGAGGGGTTGGTGGCTACACCTTC; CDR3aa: CASSPGGGVGGYTF
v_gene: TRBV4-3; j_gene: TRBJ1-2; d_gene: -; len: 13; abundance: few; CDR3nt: TGCGCCAGCAGCCAAGATGGAGACTATGGCTACACCTTC; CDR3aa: CASSQDGDYGYTF
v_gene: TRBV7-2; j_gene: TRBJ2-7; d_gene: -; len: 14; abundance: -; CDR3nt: TGTGCCAGCAGACCGACAGGGGACTATCGCGAGCAGTACTTC; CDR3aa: CASRPTGDYREQYF
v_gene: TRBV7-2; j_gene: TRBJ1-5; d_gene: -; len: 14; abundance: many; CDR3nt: TGTGCCAGCAGCTTACAGGGAAGGAATCAGCCCCAGCATTTT; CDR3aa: CASSLQGRNQPQHF